This T cell receptor (beta chain) was captured in a study of shared clonotypes between healthy human individuals. Sequencing was performed on unsorted PBMC DNA using ten immunoSEQ deep assay plates. Using immunoSEQ multiplex PCR, the repertoire was profiled, and TCRdb retains in-frame clones only, with some absent. The sample lists about half a million clones, roughly 78% occurring once. Sequencing was carried out using PBMCs. This receptor was obtained from a woman in her thirties or forties in good health. Some clones in this sample may be carry-over from other donors' samples.

This CDR3 reads CASSLVGTGGRETQYF. CDR3 coding DNA: TGTGCCAGCAGCTTGGTGGGGACAGGGGGAAGAGAGACCCAGTACTTC. J is TRBJ2-5 and V is TRBV11-2; 11 bases map to TRBD1. The CDR3 has 16 amino acids. V was clipped by 3 bases and J by 4 bases; unmatched bases: 7. The germline V gene has CDR1 SGHAT and CDR2 FQNNGV.